Given below is one T cell receptor (beta chain) in context. These data originate in a study of T cell changes during pregnancy in multiple sclerosis. Generated by immunoSEQ multiplex PCR, the TCRdb table keeps only in-frame clones and is missing some. The table includes tens of thousands of clones, 91% detected once. The CDR3 totals 14 residues. The germline V gene encodes CDR1 SGHRS and CDR2 YFSETQ. V lost 4 bases, J lost 3 bases, and 13 bases lay in between. The source material was CD8+ T cells from peripheral blood mononuclear cells, sampled in the second trimester of pregnancy. The chain links TRBV5-1 to TRBJ1-1, with D maybe TRBD1 (5 bases). The sequence was collected from a female donor with multiple sclerosis, enrolled in a pregnancy study. CDR3 DNA sequence: TGCGCCAGCAGCGCACCTACAGGCGACACTGAAGCTTTCTTT. It yields the protein CASSAPTGDTEAFF. Drawing the rest from reference TRBV5-1 and TRBJ1-1, the complete variable domain is KAGVTQTPRYLIKTRGQQVTLSCSPISGHRSVSWYQQTPGQGLQFLFEYFSETQRNKGNFPGRFSGRQFSNSRSEMNVSTLELGDSALYLCASSAPTGDTEAFFGQGTRLTVV.